This record looks at one TCR beta chain sequence and its context. Its antigen is unknown. A much bigger clone sits one base away, suggesting this may be a read error. This CDR3 contains 13 residues. Germline-derived CDR1 and CDR2 are LNHDA and SQIVND (reference sequence). V was trimmed by 5 bases and J by 5 bases, leaving 12 bases between them. The sample comes from a study of molecular identifiers for immune sequencing clone quantification. On the study more broadly: Replicate RNA from approximately 20,000 or 100,000 naive CD8 T cells formed five aliquots; four were sequenced. The study, taken as a whole, reports: Clones carrying above 20 RNA copies accounted for over 97% of effector molecules, under 1% in naive cells.

TCRdb re-called the PCR reads with MiXCR, one entry per CDR3 protein. This sample has fewer than 45,000 distinct CDR3 sequences, with 15% to 20% found just once. RNA fractions of 10%, 30% or 50% and roughly 19,000 to 1,000,000 sorted cells were the source of naive CD8 libraries. The authors sorted naive CD8 T cells as CD8+CD4-CCR7+CD45RA+. The chain uses TRBV19 and TRBJ1-1; D remains ambiguous. Sequenced material: naive CD8+ T cells from blood, with Jurkat cell RNA spiked in. The subset here: FACS-sorted CD8+CD4-CCR7+CD45RA+ naive T cells. The sequence was collected from a human donor in good health. Some libraries in this study had Jurkat cell RNA spiked in. In DNA, the CDR3 is TGTGCCAGTAGTGGATCCAGTTGGACTGAAGCTTTCTTT. This gives the protein CASSGSSWTEAFF.